The T cell receptor beta chain described here comes from a study of T cell repertoires in cytomegalovirus infection. TCRdb analysed the reads with MiXCR anew, one entry per CDR3 protein. The profile covers around 99,000 distinct CDR3 sequences, with around 28% appearing a single time and about 81% taken by the ten largest. This clonotype was seen many times. The target antigen is unknown. Trimming stripped 4 bases from V and 7 bases from J, with 12 bases between. Germline CDR1 and CDR2: SGHRS and YFSETQ. The CDR3 contains 14 residues. The chain employs TRBV5-1 and TRBJ1-6, with D maybe TRBD1 (5 bases). The sequencing used CD8+ T cells from cultured PBMCs, collected from culture after CMV antigen stimulation. This TCR derives from a human donor in good health (CMV status not recorded). Some clones in this sample may be carry-over from other donors' samples. The CDR3 protein is CASSPDIGNSPLHF. The CDR3 nucleotides read TGCGCCAGCAGCCCGGACATTGGGAATTCACCCCTCCACTTT. The variable domain in full, with the rest retrieved from reference TRBV5-1 and TRBJ1-6, is KAGVTQTPRYLIKTRGQQVTLSCSPISGHRSVSWYQQTPGQGLQFLFEYFSETQRNKGNFPGRFSGRQFSNSRSEMNVSTLELGDSALYLCASSPDIGNSPLHFGNGTRLTVT.